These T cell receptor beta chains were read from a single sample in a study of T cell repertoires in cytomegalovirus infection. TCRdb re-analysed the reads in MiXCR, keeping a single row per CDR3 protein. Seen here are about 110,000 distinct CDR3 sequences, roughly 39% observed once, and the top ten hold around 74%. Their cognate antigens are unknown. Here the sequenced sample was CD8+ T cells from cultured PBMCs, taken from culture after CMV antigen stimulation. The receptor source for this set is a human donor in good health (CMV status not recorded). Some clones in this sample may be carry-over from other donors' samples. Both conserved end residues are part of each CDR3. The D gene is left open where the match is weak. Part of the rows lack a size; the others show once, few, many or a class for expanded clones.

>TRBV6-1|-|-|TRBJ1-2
TGTGCCAGCAGTGAAAGTCGTTTGGACTATGGCTACACCTTC
CASSESRLDYGYTF
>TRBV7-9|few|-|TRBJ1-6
TGTGCCAGCAGCTTAGCTATCGGACCGGCCAGCTCCTATAATTCACCCCTCCACTTT
CASSLAIGPASSYNSPLHF
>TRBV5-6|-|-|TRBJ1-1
TGTGCCAGCAACTTGGGGGCGAACACTGAAGCTTTCTTT
CASNLGANTEAFF
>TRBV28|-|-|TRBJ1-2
TGTGCCAGTGTGGGCCTAGGGGATGATAACTATGGCTACACCTTC
CASVGLGDDNYGYTF
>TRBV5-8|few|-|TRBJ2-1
TGTGCCAGCAGCTTCTCCGGGGTGAATGAGCAGTTCTTC
CASSFSGVNEQFF
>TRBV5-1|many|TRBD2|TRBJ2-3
TGCGCCAGCAGCTCGGACCCTAGCGGGGGGGCGTTAGATACGCAGTATTTT
CASSSDPSGGALDTQYF
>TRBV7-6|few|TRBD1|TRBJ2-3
TGTGCCAGCAGCCGACGACAGGGGGCGGATACGCAGTATTTT
CASSRRQGADTQYF
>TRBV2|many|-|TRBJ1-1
TGTGCCAGCAGTCAAGTATGGCTTGAAGGTTTCTTT
CASSQVWLEGFF
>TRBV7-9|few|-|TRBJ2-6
TGTGCCAGCAGCTTCGACATGTTGGGGTTCTCCTCTGGGGCCAACGTCCTGACTTTC
CASSFDMLGFSSGANVLTF
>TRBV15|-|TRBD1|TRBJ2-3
TGTGCCACCAGCAGAGACGGGACAGGCACAGATACGCAGTATTTT
CATSRDGTGTDTQYF
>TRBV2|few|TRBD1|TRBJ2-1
TGTGCCACAGGGGGCTGGGACAATGAGCAGTTCTTC
CATGGWDNEQFF
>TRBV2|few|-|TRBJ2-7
TGTGCCAGCAGGGGAAGCTACTACGAGCAGTACTTC
CASRGSYYEQYF
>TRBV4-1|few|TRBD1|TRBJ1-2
TGCGCCAGCAGCCAAAGGTACGGGGGGACAGGTTACGGCTACACCTTC
CASSQRYGGTGYGYTF
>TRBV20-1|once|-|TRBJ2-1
TGCAGTGCTAACGCCGGGACCTACTTCGGGGAGCAGTTCTTC
CSANAGTYFGEQFF
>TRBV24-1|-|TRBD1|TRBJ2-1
TGTGCCACCAGTGATGGTGGGACAGGGGGACCCTACAATGAGCAGTTCTTC
CATSDGGTGGPYNEQFF
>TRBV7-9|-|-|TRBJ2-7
TGTGCCAGCAGCCCGGGACTGGCCGGGATCGAGCAGTACTTC
CASSPGLAGIEQYF
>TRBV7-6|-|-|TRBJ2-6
TGTGCCAGCAGCCCAATGGAGGTTGGGGCCAACGTCCTGACTTTC
CASSPMEVGANVLTF
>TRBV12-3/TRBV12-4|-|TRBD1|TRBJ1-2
TGTGCCAGTAGGGACAGGGATGGCTACACCTTC
CASRDRDGYTF
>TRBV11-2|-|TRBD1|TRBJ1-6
TGTGCCAGCAGCCCAGGGGGTCTCGGGACAGTGAATTCACCCCTCCACTTT
CASSPGGLGTVNSPLHF
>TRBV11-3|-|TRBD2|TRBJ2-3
TGTGCCAGCAGTTCCGGGGGGGGGCCTCTGGATACGCAGTATTTT
CASSSGGGPLDTQYF
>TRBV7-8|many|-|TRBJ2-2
TGTGCCAGCAGCCCCCCCACAGTTGGGGCTGACACCGGGGAGCTGTTTTTT
CASSPPTVGADTGELFF
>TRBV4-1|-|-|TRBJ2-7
TGCGCCAGCAGCCAAGATGCGGCAGTGGGGGCCTACGAGCAGTACTTC
CASSQDAAVGAYEQYF
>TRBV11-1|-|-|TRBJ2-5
TGTGCCAGTGGGGGATGGCAAGAGACCCAGTACTTC
CASGGWQETQYF
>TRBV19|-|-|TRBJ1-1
TGTGCCGCGAGGGGGGGGAACACTGAAGCTTTCTTT
CAARGGNTEAFF
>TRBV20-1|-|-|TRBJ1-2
TGCAGTGCTAGAGCAAGCGGGACCGAGTATGGCTACACCTTC
CSARASGTEYGYTF
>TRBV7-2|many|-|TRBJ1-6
TGTGCCAGCAGGAGATATGAGGATTTCTATACTTCACCCCTCCACTTT
CASRRYEDFYTSPLHF
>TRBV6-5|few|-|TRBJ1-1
TGTGCCAGCAGTAGATTCAGGGGAGATGGCACTGAAGCTTTCTTT
CASSRFRGDGTEAFF
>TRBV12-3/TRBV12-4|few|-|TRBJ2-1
TGTGCCAGCAGTTTTGAGGAGGGATATTACAATGAGCAGTTCTTC
CASSFEEGYYNEQFF
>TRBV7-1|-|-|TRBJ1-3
TGTGCCAGCAGCTCTGGGGGGATCCCTGGAAACACCATATATTTT
CASSSGGIPGNTIYF
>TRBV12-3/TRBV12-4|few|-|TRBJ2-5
TGTGCCAGCAGTTTCGGCGGGTTGAGGGAGACCCAGTACTTC
CASSFGGLRETQYF
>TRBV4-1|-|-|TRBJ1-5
TGCGCCAGCAGCGCACCGGGGGGCCAGCCCCAGCATTTT
CASSAPGGQPQHF
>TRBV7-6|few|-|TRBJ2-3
TGTGCCAGCAGCCAGCGCGCCTCCCGGGTAATGGGCACAGATACGCAGTATTTT
CASSQRASRVMGTDTQYF
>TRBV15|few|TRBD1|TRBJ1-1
TGTGCCACCAGCAGAGACCGGGACAGAGACACTGAAGCTTTCTTT
CATSRDRDRDTEAFF
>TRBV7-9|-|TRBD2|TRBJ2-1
TGTGCTTCAGTGGCGGGGGACTACAATGAGCAGTTCTTC
CASVAGDYNEQFF
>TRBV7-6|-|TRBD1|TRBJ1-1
TGTGCCAGCAGCTTAGGACAGGGGCACACTGAAGCTTTCTTT
CASSLGQGHTEAFF
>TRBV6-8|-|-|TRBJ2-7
TGTGCCAGCAGTAATCTCTACGAGCAGTACTTC
CASSNLYEQYF
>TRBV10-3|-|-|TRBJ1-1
TGTGCCATCAGTGATGGGCTCCTTAACACTGAAGCTTTCTTT
CAISDGLLNTEAFF
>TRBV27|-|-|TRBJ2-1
TGTGCCAGCAGTCCCATAGTAGGGGGGGTCAACAATGAGCAGTTCTTC
CASSPIVGGVNNEQFF
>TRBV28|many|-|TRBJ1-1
TGTGCCAGCAGTTTGTTCGGTAGCTACGCTTTCTTT
CASSLFGSYAFF
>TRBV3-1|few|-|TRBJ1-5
TGTGCCAGCAGCCAAGAAGTAGGGGGACGGGGGTCTCAGCCCCAGCATTTT
CASSQEVGGRGSQPQHF
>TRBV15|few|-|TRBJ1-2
TGTGCCACCAGCAGCGATAGGAGGCCACTCTATGGCTACACCTTC
CATSSDRRPLYGYTF
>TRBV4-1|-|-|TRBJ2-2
TGCGCCAGCAGGCCGAGCAGAAACACCGGGGAGCTGTTTTTT
CASRPSRNTGELFF
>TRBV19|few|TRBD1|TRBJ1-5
TGTGCCAGTAGTATGCGACAGGGGAGGCAGCCCCAGCATTTT
CASSMRQGRQPQHF
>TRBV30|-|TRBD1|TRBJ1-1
TGTGCCTGGAGTCTGACAGGGACTGAAGCTTTCTTT
CAWSLTGTEAFF
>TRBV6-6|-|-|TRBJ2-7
TGTGCCACCAGGACAGACTCCTACGAGCAGTACTTC
CATRTDSYEQYF